The 29 T cell receptor beta chains below come from one sample, sequenced in a study of CD8+ T cells in alopecia areata. The sample's treatment: oral pan-JAK inhibitor, 5-10 mg twice daily. Reverse transcribed after extraction, RNA yielded cDNA as the sequencing template. Sequenced by immunoSEQ multiplex PCR; TCRdb stores in-frame clones only, minus some. The sample has under 350,000 clones, more than 45% seen once. Here the sequenced sample was CD4+ T cells sorted from blood, taken at week 24, from a patient treated with tofacitinib. The source is a human donor with alopecia areata.

This clone was seen just once. The genes are TRBV9 and TRBJ2-7, with TRBD2 as a possible D gene (5 bases). Germline V gives CDR1 SGDLS, CDR2 YYNGEE. Deletions cut 0 bases from V and 7 bases from J, with 14 bases between. CDR3 size: 14 residues. CDR3 amino acids: CASSVGRTFTEQYF. In DNA, the CDR3 is TGTGCCAGCAGCGTAGGGAGGACGTTTACGGAGCAGTACTTC.

This chain links TRBV18 with TRBJ1-3; TRBD1 matches at 9 bases. Germline V gene data show CDR1 as KGHSH and CDR2 as LQKENI. The CDR3 has 14 amino acids. V was pared by 0 bases and J by 7 bases, with 1 base of the junction left unmatched. CDR3 bases: TGTGCCAGCTCACCACCGGGGACAGGGAACACCATATATTTT. Translation: CASSPPGTGNTIYF.

This clone came up a few times. The genes are TRBV10-3 and TRBJ2-5; D perhaps matches TRBD2 (6 bases). Per the germline V gene, CDR1 is ENHRY and CDR2 is SYGVKD. Deletions cut 4 bases from V and 5 bases from J, with 8 bases between. The CDR3 consists of 12 residues. The CDR3 spells CAISVEGETQYF. CDR3 nucleotide sequence: TGTGCCATCAGTGTGGAGGGGGAGACCCAGTACTTC.

DNA for the CDR3: TGTGCCAGCAGCCGCAGGGGTGGGACCCAGTACTTC. Amino acid sequence: CASSRRGGTQYF. The chain couples TRBV27 to TRBJ2-5; the D gene is possibly TRBD1 (6 bases). CDR1 is MNHEY and CDR2 is SMNVEV in the germline V gene (reference sequence). Trimming left V 6 bases short and J 7 bases short, with 12 bases between. CDR3 length equals 12 residues.

This sequence joins TRBV28 and TRBJ1-2; 8 bases are shared with TRBD1. The V and J ends lost 4 bases and 6 bases, in that order; junction bases with no gene match: 7. Germline V lookup: CDR1 MDHEN, CDR2 SYDVKM. The CDR3 is 14 amino acids. CDR3 sequence (DNA): TGTGCCAGCAGTTCAGGACAGGGAGGTCATGGCTACACCTTC. It encodes CASSSGQGGHGYTF.

J is TRBJ1-5 and V is TRBV5-1; 7 bases align to TRBD1. The CDR3 sequence is 13 residues long. After removal of 6 bases from V and 9 bases from J, the junction contained 9 bases not matched to a gene. In germline, CDR1 is SGHRS, CDR2 YFSETQ. The CDR3 here is CASKRGREGPQHF. In nucleotides, the CDR3 is TGCGCCAGCAAGAGGGGGCGGGAGGGGCCCCAGCATTTT.

In its sample, this clone was seen once. The chain uses TRBV5-1 and TRBJ2-2, with D uncertain. The V end was cut by 2 bases, the J end by 1 base, with 9 bases between. Germline V CDR1 and CDR2: SGHRS, YFSETQ. This CDR3 is built from 15 residues. As DNA, the CDR3 is TGCGCCAGCAGCTTCGCGACGGTGAACACCGGGGAGCTGTTTTTT. This translates into CASSFATVNTGELFF. The entire variable domain, with the rest obtained from reference TRBV5-1 and TRBJ2-2, is as follows: KAGVTQTPRYLIKTRGQQVTLSCSPISGHRSVSWYQQTPGQGLQFLFEYFSETQRNKGNFPGRFSGRQFSNSRSEMNVSTLELGDSALYLCASSFATVNTGELFFGEGSRLTVL.

V usage is TRBV7-3 and J usage is TRBJ1-3; D is ambiguous. V was trimmed by 3 bases and J by 2 bases, leaving 8 bases between them. The CDR3 runs 14 residues. Germline V gene lookup returns CDR1 SGHTA and CDR2 FQGTGA. CDR3 sequence reads: CASSFPLTGNTIYF. CDR3 in DNA: TGTGCCAGCAGCTTCCCCCTGACTGGAAACACCATATATTTT. Full variable domain (missing parts from reference TRBV7-3 and TRBJ1-3): GAGVSQTPSNKVTEKGKYVELRCDPISGHTALYWYRQSLGQGPEFLIYFQGTGAADDSGLPNDRFFAVRPEGSVSTLKIQRTERGDSAVYLCASSFPLTGNTIYFGEGSWLTVV.

This chain links TRBV6-6 with TRBJ2-5, with 8 positions matching TRBD1. The germline V gene encodes CDR1 MNHNY and CDR2 SVGAGI (reference sequence). The CDR3 has 13 amino acids. Germline trimming cut 7 bases from V and 1 base from J; bases unmatched to any gene: 2. The CDR3 loop reads CASIGTGQETQYF. The CDR3, as DNA: TGTGCCAGCATCGGGACAGGCCAAGAGACCCAGTACTTC.

The V gene is TRBV2, the J gene TRBJ2-1; D perhaps matches TRBD2 (5 bases). Germline lookup yields CDR1 SNHLY and CDR2 FYNNEI. The CDR3 is made up of 14 amino acids. V dropped 1 base and J dropped 14 bases, with 18 bases sitting between them. The CDR3 nucleotides are TGTGCCAGCAGTGAAGAGGTCAATATCTCGACTAAGTTCTTC. Protein product: CASSEEVNISTKFF.

The rearrangement joins TRBV7-2 to TRBJ1-2; D ambiguous. The germline CDR1 and CDR2 sequences are SGHTA and FQGNSA. The CDR3 contains 13 residues. Trimming cost V 7 bases and J 4 bases, with 13 bases left between them. The CDR3 reads CASTETRPYGYTF. The CDR3 DNA is TGTGCCAGCACAGAGACGCGGCCCTATGGCTACACCTTC.

The chain uses TRBV6-5 and TRBJ1-6; maybe TRBD1 (5 bases). The V gene lost 4 bases and the J gene lost 6 bases, with 7 bases spanning the gap. The CDR3 consists of 13 residues. Per the germline V gene, CDR1 is MNHEY and CDR2 is SVGAGI. The CDR3 protein is CASSSTVNSPLHF. DNA of the CDR3: TGTGCCAGCAGTTCGACAGTTAATTCACCCCTCCACTTT.

The CDR3 loop reads CASSQPGQGDEKLFF. Here the CDR3 DNA reads TGCGCCAGCAGCCAACCGGGACAGGGGGATGAAAAACTGTTTTTT. The chain couples TRBV4-3 to TRBJ1-4; 11 bases agree with TRBD1. Germline values: CDR1 LGHNA, CDR2 YSLEER. V trimming: 2 bases; J trimming: 6 bases; junction bases outside the gene matches: 2. This CDR3 spans 15 amino acids.

This clone was seen a handful of times. This rearrangement joins TRBV30 to TRBJ1-1; D is ambiguous. V gave up 5 bases and J gave up 3 bases, with 19 bases separating them. Per the germline V gene, CDR1 is GTSNPN and CDR2 is SVGIG (reference sequence). This CDR3 is built from 15 residues. For the CDR3, the DNA is TGTGCCTGGTTTTTGGCGACCGGCTATTACACTGAAGCTTTCTTT. This gives the protein CAWFLATGYYTEAFF.

V and J are TRBV29-1 and TRBJ1-1, with D possibly TRBD1 on 5 matching bases. V lost 4 bases, J lost 8 bases, and 11 bases lay in between. The CDR3 has 11 residues. Germline lookup yields CDR1 SQVTM and CDR2 ANQGSEA. This CDR3 is CSVVGADEAFF. Written as DNA, the CDR3 is TGCAGCGTTGTAGGGGCAGACGAAGCTTTCTTT.

The V and J genes are TRBV9 and TRBJ2-1, with 11 bases lining up with TRBD1. Trimming cost V 3 bases and J 6 bases; bases outside gene matches: 11. CDR1 and CDR2 from the germline V gene are SGDLS and YYNGEE. This CDR3 comprises 17 residues. CDR3 loop: CASSGPGQGVYGNEQFF. DNA for the CDR3: TGTGCCAGCAGCGGACCGGGACAGGGGGTGTACGGCAATGAGCAGTTCTTC.

The chain links TRBV6-1 to TRBJ1-1; the D gene is possibly TRBD1 (6 bases). CDR3 length equals 14 residues. V lost 3 bases, J lost 1 base, and 9 bases lay in between. The germline V gene has CDR1 MNHNS and CDR2 SASEGT. The CDR3 region is CASSDQGQNTEAFF. The CDR3 coding sequence is TGTGCCAGCAGTGATCAGGGGCAGAACACTGAAGCTTTCTTT.

V usage is TRBV4-2 and J usage is TRBJ2-1; D uncertain. The ends were cut back, 11 bases at V and 1 base at J, with 6 bases in the middle. This CDR3 is 11 amino acids long. CDR1 and CDR2 from the germline V gene are LGHNA and YNFKEQ. The CDR3, as DNA: TGTGCCTCCGGATCCTACAATGAGCAGTTCTTC. Amino acids: CASGSYNEQFF.

Only one count was recorded for this clone. The chain is built from TRBV4-2 and TRBJ2-3; D gene ambiguous. V lost 0 bases, J lost 6 bases, and 7 bases lay in between. The CDR3 has 13 amino acids. From germline, CDR1 is LGHNA and CDR2 YNFKEQ. The chain's CDR3 is CASSQDNRDTQYF. In nucleotides, the CDR3 is TGTGCCAGCAGCCAAGATAATCGGGATACGCAGTATTTT.

This sequence joins TRBV6-6 and TRBJ2-3; the match to TRBD2 covers 15 bases. J gave up 8 bases and V 6 bases, and 9 bases lay outside the gene matches. The length of the CDR3 is 16 residues. Looked up from germline, CDR1 is MNHNY and CDR2 is SVGAGI (reference sequence). CDR3 in DNA: TGTGCCAGCAGACGCGGACTAGCGGGGGGGCCGGGTACGCAGTATTTT. This sequence encodes CASRRGLAGGPGTQYF.

The chain has TRBV5-1 and TRBJ1-3, with 8 bases fitting TRBD1. CDR3 length: 14 residues. Germline V gene sequence: CDR1 SGHRS, CDR2 YFSETQ. With 4 bases clipped from V and 2 bases from J, the junction kept 2 bases outside the gene matches. CDR3 amino acids: CASSPRGPGNTIYF. Here the CDR3 DNA reads TGCGCCAGCAGCCCCAGGGGGCCTGGAAACACCATATATTTT.

The chain combines TRBV15 with TRBJ1-2; no clear D gene. The CDR3 spans 12 residues. Germline V gives CDR1 LNHNV, CDR2 YYDKDF (reference sequence). Trimming left V 5 bases short and J 8 bases short, with 12 bases between. The CDR3 is CATSDPDWGYTF. CDR3 coding DNA: TGTGCCACCAGCGACCCAGATTGGGGCTACACCTTC.

This rearrangement joins TRBV4-2 to TRBJ1-5; 11 nucleotides line up with TRBD1. From germline, CDR1 is LGHNA and CDR2 YNFKEQ. Trimming at V came to 4 bases and at J to 1 base, leaving 3 bases not matched to a gene. This CDR3 comprises 16 residues. The CDR3 loop reads CASSPWDRGSNQPQHF. CDR3 in DNA: TGTGCCAGCAGCCCTTGGGACAGGGGGAGCAATCAGCCCCAGCATTTT.

V gene TRBV4-2 combines with J gene TRBJ2-1, with D unresolved. Looked up from germline, CDR1 is LGHNA and CDR2 is YNFKEQ. Trimming stripped 0 bases from V and 8 bases from J, with 8 bases between. The CDR3 is 13 amino acids. CDR3 nucleotides: TGTGCCAGCAGCCAAGATAGGGTCGATGAGCAGTTCTTC. This translates into CASSQDRVDEQFF.

The V call is TRBV5-1, the J call TRBJ1-1, with D unclear. The CDR3 contains 15 residues. In germline, CDR1 is SGHRS, CDR2 YFSETQ. V was shortened by 4 bases and J by 1 base, with 14 bases between the two germline ends. The CDR3 region is CASSLEAGKNTEAFF. The CDR3 DNA sequence: TGCGCCAGCAGCCTGGAGGCGGGAAAGAACACTGAAGCTTTCTTT.

This sequence joins TRBV29-1 and TRBJ1-1, with 11 bases lining up with TRBD1. The V segment lost 4 bases and the J segment 6 bases; nucleotides outside the gene matches: 4. The CDR3 has 13 amino acids. The germline CDR1 and CDR2 sequences are SQVTM and ANQGSEA. For the CDR3, the DNA is TGCAGCGTTGTTAGGGACAGGGGGTCTGAAGCTTTCTTT. Its protein is CSVVRDRGSEAFF.

This sequence joins TRBV6-5 and TRBJ2-3; D unclear. Looked up from germline, CDR1 is MNHEY and CDR2 is SVGAGI. Deletions cut 5 bases from V and 3 bases from J, with 9 bases between. The CDR3 loop spans 13 amino acids. The CDR3: CASSRSTTDTQYF. Here the CDR3 DNA reads TGTGCCAGCAGTCGATCTACTACAGATACGCAGTATTTT.

The gene calls are TRBV5-6 and TRBJ1-6, with D maybe TRBD1 (6 bases). The CDR3 runs 13 residues. V shed 4 bases and J shed 10 bases, with 12 bases lying between them. Germline CDR1 reads SGHDT; CDR2 reads YYEEEE. CDR3 bases: TGTGCCAGCAGCGTCGGACAGCACTCACCCCTCCACTTT. This encodes CASSVGQHSPLHF.

The V gene is TRBV30, the J gene TRBJ2-7; D is uncertain. The germline V gene encodes CDR1 GTSNPN and CDR2 SVGIG (reference sequence). V shed 1 base and J shed 4 bases, with 5 bases lying between them. This CDR3 has 11 residues. The CDR3 nucleotides are TGTGCCTGGAGTGCGAAATACGAGCAGTACTTC. Its protein product is CAWSAKYEQYF.